The 29 T cell receptor beta chains reported below all come from one sample, sequenced in a study of cytomegalovirus exposure and HLA in healthy donors. The PCR ran on 60 Vbeta and 13 Jbeta primers. Sequencing was performed with immunoSEQ multiplex PCR; in TCRdb, only in-frame clones are kept and a portion is missing. Among tens of thousands of clones listed, around 50% were seen once. Sequences were obtained from PBMCs. Every receptor here comes from a human donor in good health.

This clone was counted only a few times. The chain recombines TRBV7-2 with TRBJ2-3; 11 nucleotides line up with TRBD2. In germline, CDR1 is SGHTA, CDR2 FQGNSA. The CDR3 runs 17 residues. V shed 1 base, J shed 6 bases, and the junction held 9 bases outside the gene matches. CDR3 nucleotides: TGTGCCAGCAGCTTAGTCCCTAGCGGGGGGAGTAGGGATACGCAGTATTTT. Its protein product is CASSLVPSGGSRDTQYF.

The chain recombines TRBV2 with TRBJ2-5, with 8 nucleotides matching TRBD1. This CDR3 is 13 amino acids long. Germline V gene data show CDR1 as SNHLY and CDR2 as FYNNEI. The V segment lost 8 bases and the J segment 4 bases; nucleotides outside the gene matches: 6. The CDR3 reads CASGQGLGETQYF. The CDR3 DNA reads TGTGCCAGCGGACAGGGATTGGGAGAGACCCAGTACTTC.

The DNA of the CDR3 is TGTGCCAGCAGCTCGCGCGTGACAGGGGGGACAAGAAACACCATATATTTT. Translated: CASSSRVTGGTRNTIYF. V gene TRBV7-2 combines with J gene TRBJ1-3; TRBD1 matches 9 bases. CDR3 length: 17 amino acids. Trimming removed 4 bases from V and 5 bases from J; junction bases left unmatched: 12. Germline V gene lookup returns CDR1 SGHTA and CDR2 FQGNSA.

This clone was observed a handful of times. In nucleotides, the CDR3 is TGTGCCAGCAGCCCCAGTGGTGGGAGGGAGACCCAGTACTTC. It specifies CASSPSGGRETQYF. The gene calls are TRBV7-3 and TRBJ2-5; TRBD2 might be the D (6 bases). The CDR3 loop spans 14 amino acids. Deletions cut 5 bases from V and 5 bases from J, with 15 bases between. Germline CDR1 and CDR2: SGHTA and FQGTGA.

The V call is TRBV19, the J call TRBJ1-5; weak D call: TRBD1 (5 bases). The CDR3 spans 14 residues. V was cut by 4 bases and J by 3 bases, with 10 bases left in between. Germline-derived CDR1 and CDR2 are LNHDA and SQIVND (reference sequence). CDR3 residues: CASSTQGANQPQHF. As DNA, the CDR3 is TGTGCCAGTAGTACCCAGGGTGCCAATCAGCCCCAGCATTTT.

The rearrangement joins TRBV27 to TRBJ2-1; TRBD2 matches at 8 bases. Trimming removed 7 bases from V and 8 bases from J; junction bases left unmatched: 7. CDR1 is MNHEY and CDR2 is SMNVEV in the germline V gene (reference sequence). This CDR3 is built from 13 residues. The CDR3 coding sequence is TGTGCCAGCACTCAGCGGGGGAGGGATGAGCAGTTCTTC. Its protein product is CASTQRGRDEQFF.

This clone was seen only a few times. The V and J genes are TRBV7-3 and TRBJ2-3; 7 nucleotides align to TRBD1. After removal of 5 bases from V and 2 bases from J, the junction contained 10 bases not matched to a gene. The CDR3 runs 16 residues. Germline-derived CDR1 and CDR2 are SGHTA and FQGTGA. This CDR3 reads CASSPGTAPFTDTQYF. CDR3 DNA sequence: TGTGCCAGCAGCCCCGGGACAGCACCCTTCACAGATACGCAGTATTTT.

A few counts support this clone. This chain links TRBV11-2 with TRBJ2-7, with 8 bases that match TRBD1. In germline, CDR1 is SGHAT, CDR2 FQNNGV. V gave up 4 bases and J gave up 4 bases; unmatched junction bases: 3. The CDR3 totals 13 residues. The CDR3 sequence: CASSSQGAYEQYF. The CDR3 bases are TGTGCCAGCAGCTCCCAGGGGGCGTACGAGCAGTACTTC.

V is TRBV10-3 and J is TRBJ2-7, with TRBD1 matching over 7 bases. V gave up 4 bases and J gave up 1 base; unmatched junction bases: 7. Germline V lookup: CDR1 ENHRY, CDR2 SYGVKD. This CDR3 contains 15 residues. The CDR3 reads CAISGITGVSYEQYF. CDR3 in DNA: TGTGCCATCAGTGGAATAACAGGGGTATCCTACGAGCAGTACTTC.

This rearrangement joins TRBV18 to TRBJ1-3, with 8 bases matching TRBD1. CDR1 is KGHSH and CDR2 is LQKENI in the germline V gene. Trimming took 3 bases from V and 2 from J; bases not matched to a gene: 6. This CDR3 region has 16 residues. The CDR3 protein is CASSPQTGGTGNTIYF. Written as DNA, the CDR3 is TGTGCCAGCTCACCCCAAACAGGGGGTACTGGAAACACCATATATTTT. Using reference TRBV18 and TRBJ1-3 for the parts outside the CDR3, the full variable domain is NAGVMQNPRHLVRRRGQEARLRCSPMKGHSHVYWYRQLPEEGLKFMVYLQKENIIDESGMPKERFSAEFPKEGPSILRIQQVVRGDSAAYFCASSPQTGGTGNTIYFGEGSWLTVV.

There are a few counts of this clone. V is TRBV18 and J is TRBJ1-5; D gene ambiguous. This CDR3 is 13 amino acids long. V was trimmed by 6 bases and J by 7 bases, leaving 13 bases between them. Germline assignment: CDR1 KGHSH and CDR2 LQKENI. The CDR3 nucleotides read TGTGCCAGCTCCACGGGAGGGAACCAGCCCCAGCATTTT. Residues: CASSTGGNQPQHF. Supplemented by reference TRBV18 and TRBJ1-5, the full variable domain reads NAGVMQNPRHLVRRRGQEARLRCSPMKGHSHVYWYRQLPEEGLKFMVYLQKENIIDESGMPKERFSAEFPKEGPSILRIQQVVRGDSAAYFCASSTGGNQPQHFGDGTRLSIL.

This chain connects TRBV7-2 to TRBJ2-5, with 11 bases aligning to TRBD1. The junction had 4 bases not matched to a gene; V was cut back by 5 bases and J by 5 bases. Germline V gives CDR1 SGHTA, CDR2 FQGNSA. This CDR3 contains 14 residues. In DNA form, the CDR3 reads TGTGCCAGCAGCCATGGACAGGGGGCTGAGACCCAGTACTTC. Encoded protein: CASSHGQGAETQYF.

The chain links TRBV5-5 to TRBJ2-5; 10 nucleotides match TRBD2. This CDR3 region has 16 residues. Germline CDR1 reads SGHKS; CDR2 reads YYEKEE (reference sequence). Trimming at V came to 0 bases and at J to 4 bases, leaving 6 bases not matched to a gene. The CDR3 DNA follows: TGTGCCAGCAGCTTGGGTGGTAGCGGGGGGCTAGAGACCCAGTACTTC. Protein: CASSLGGSGGLETQYF.

The J gene is TRBJ2-1, the V gene TRBV14; 11 nucleotides agree with TRBD2. The germline gives CDR1 SGHDN, CDR2 FVKESK. V lost 2 bases and J lost 12; bases outside the gene matches: 3. This CDR3 spans 13 amino acids. Written as DNA, the CDR3 is TGTGCCAGCAGCCAATTTAGCGGGGGGGCGCAGTTCTTC. Translation: CASSQFSGGAQFF. Together with reference TRBV14 and TRBJ2-1, the CDR3 gives the full variable domain: EAGVTQFPSHSVIEKGQTVTLRCDPISGHDNLYWYRRVMGKEIKFLLHFVKESKQDESGMPNNRFLAERTGGTYSTLKVQPAELEDSGVYFCASSQFSGGAQFFGPGTRLTVL.

This chain links TRBV5-1 with TRBJ1-3; 10 bases match TRBD1. Losses at the gene ends were 3 bases for V and 3 bases for J; bases not matched to a gene: 6. The CDR3 loop spans 16 amino acids. The germline gives CDR1 SGHRS, CDR2 YFSETQ. The CDR3 sequence is CASSSRQGAVGNTIYF. In nucleotides, the CDR3 is TGCGCCAGCAGCTCTCGACAGGGGGCAGTTGGAAACACCATATATTTT.

The chain recombines TRBV15 with TRBJ2-1, with TRBD2 as a possible D gene (7 bases). Trimming removed 0 bases from V and 0 bases from J, with 15 bases in between. The CDR3 sequence is 18 residues long. CDR1 and CDR2 (germline): LNHNV, YYDKDF (reference sequence). The CDR3 DNA is TGTGCCACCAGCAGAGATAACGGGGGGCGGAGCTCCTACAATGAGCAGTTCTTC. Translation: CATSRDNGGRSSYNEQFF.

The rearrangement joins TRBV4-3 to TRBJ1-5, with TRBD1 matching 9 bases. Germline CDR1 is LGHNA and CDR2 is YSLEER. This CDR3 is built from 14 residues. V trimming: 4 bases; J trimming: 2 bases; junction bases outside the gene matches: 0. CDR3 coding DNA: TGCGCCAGCAGCCGGGACAGGGGCAATCAGCCCCAGCATTTT. This gives the protein CASSRDRGNQPQHF.

This clone was counted a few times. This CDR3 reads CASSLWGSTGQYF. The DNA of the CDR3 is TGTGCCAGCAGTTTATGGGGGTCGACAGGGCAGTACTTC. The chain has TRBV27 and TRBJ2-7; D may be TRBD1 (6 bases). The CDR3 is 13 amino acids. Germline values: CDR1 MNHEY, CDR2 SMNVEV (reference sequence). The V gene lost 1 base and the J gene lost 9 bases, with 13 bases spanning the gap.

This chain joins TRBV11-3 and TRBJ2-1; TRBD2 aligns across 7 bases. Germline assignment: CDR1 SGHNT and CDR2 YENEEA. Losses at the gene ends were 7 bases for V and 6 bases for J; bases not matched to a gene: 6. This CDR3 is built from 13 residues. CDR3 nucleotide sequence: TGTGCCAGCACCCTTTCGGGGGGCAATGAGCAGTTCTTC. It specifies CASTLSGGNEQFF.

Of note for this clone: Germline and junction disagree at one end, which may indicate a read error. The CDR3 here is CASSLVNLRENTEAFF. Written as DNA, the CDR3 is TGCGCTAGCAGCTTGGTAAATCTCAGGGAGAACACTGAAGCTTTCTTT. The V call is TRBV5-1, the J call TRBJ1-1; D is possibly TRBD1 (5 bases). Germline V gives CDR1 SGHRS, CDR2 YFSETQ. The CDR3 consists of 16 residues.

The CDR3, as DNA: TGCAGCGTGGGAGCGGGGGGGCCCTACGAGCAGTACTTC. This encodes CSVGAGGPYEQYF. V usage is TRBV29-1 and J usage is TRBJ2-7; TRBD2 agrees at 10 bases. CDR3 size: 13 residues. After removal of 6 bases from V and 2 bases from J, the junction contained 4 bases not matched to a gene. Per the germline V gene, CDR1 is SQVTM and CDR2 is ANQGSEA.

This chain links TRBV7-2 with TRBJ1-1; weak D call: TRBD1 (6 bases). With 2 bases removed from V and 7 bases from J, the gap between germline ends came to 17 bases. This CDR3 region has 15 residues. In germline, CDR1 is SGHTA, CDR2 FQGNSA. The CDR3 reads CASSLRFPRDNEAFF. The CDR3 DNA reads TGTGCCAGCAGCTTACGATTCCCCCGGGACAATGAAGCTTTCTTT.

The rearrangement uses TRBV5-4 and TRBJ1-1, with D hard to call. Trimming stripped 4 bases from V and 4 bases from J, with 11 bases between. There are 13 residues in the CDR3. Germline CDR1 SGHNT, CDR2 YYREEE (reference sequence). CDR3 in DNA: TGTGCCAGCAGCCCCCTCGGGAGCACTGAAGCTTTCTTT. Its translation: CASSPLGSTEAFF.

V gene TRBV7-3 combines with J gene TRBJ2-7; 7 nucleotides agree with TRBD1. The V and J ends lost 1 base and 3 bases, in that order; junction bases with no gene match: 0. The V gene's germline CDR1 is SGHTA and CDR2 FQGTGA. CDR3 size: 13 residues. This chain's CDR3 is CASSLNRGYEQYF. The CDR3 region has the DNA TGTGCCAGCAGCTTAAACAGGGGCTACGAGCAGTACTTC.

V gene TRBV27 combines with J gene TRBJ1-2, with 9 bases that match TRBD1. The V segment lost 6 bases and the J segment 4 bases; nucleotides outside the gene matches: 9. The V gene's germline CDR1 is MNHEY and CDR2 SMNVEV (reference sequence). The CDR3 loop spans 15 amino acids. The CDR3 reads CASSELQGARYGYTF. The CDR3 nucleotides read TGTGCCAGCAGCGAACTACAGGGGGCCCGCTATGGCTACACCTTC.

In its sample, this clone was seen a few times. This sequence joins TRBV7-2 and TRBJ2-3; TRBD2 matches 8 bases. V dropped 1 base and J dropped 2; count of bases not matched to a gene: 2. CDR1 and CDR2 from the germline V gene are SGHTA and FQGNSA. The CDR3 is 15 amino acids. The CDR3 DNA reads as TGTGCCAGCAGCTTAGGACTAGCGTTCACAGATACGCAGTATTTT. It codes for CASSLGLAFTDTQYF.

In this sample, this clone turned up a few times. The chain is built from TRBV11-3 and TRBJ2-3, with 9 bases matching TRBD1. Germline-derived CDR1 and CDR2 are SGHNT and YENEEA. This CDR3 has 13 amino acids. Trimming removed 5 bases from V and 6 bases from J; junction bases left unmatched: 3. The CDR3 spells CASSVGTGDTQYF. CDR3 sequence (DNA): TGTGCCAGCAGCGTGGGGACAGGGGATACGCAGTATTTT.

The chain couples TRBV4-2 to TRBJ2-7; TRBD2 aligns across 11 bases. Germline V gene sequence: CDR1 LGHNA, CDR2 YNFKEQ. This CDR3 spans 14 amino acids. V was pared by 1 base and J by 4 bases, with 0 bases of the junction left unmatched. The CDR3 bases are TGTGCCAGCAGCCAAGGACTAGCGGGGTACGAGCAGTACTTC. Translating it yields CASSQGLAGYEQYF.

This chain links TRBV4-2 with TRBJ2-3; a possible D gene is TRBD2 (5 bases). In germline, CDR1 is LGHNA, CDR2 YNFKEQ. The CDR3 covers 16 residues. Between the trimmed V and J ends, which lost 1 base and 1 base, there was a span of 12 bases. DNA of the CDR3: TGTGCCAGCAGCCAAGTGGTCGGGGTCGGCACAGATACGCAGTATTTT. Residues: CASSQVVGVGTDTQYF.